The next 6 T cell receptor beta chains were all read from a single sample in a study of neurological immune-mediated disorders. A single record per CDR3 protein comes from TCRdb applying MiXCR to the 5' RACE reads. Of 20,000 to 30,000 distinct CDR3 sequences in the sample, over 10% are singletons; the top ten hold roughly 5.5%. The time point: technical triplicate 1. Specimen: CD4+ T cells from blood. Receptor source: a female donor with HTLV-1-associated myelopathy (HAM/TSP).

This clonotype was observed many times. V and J are TRBV20-1 and TRBJ1-1; 9 positions agree with TRBD1. The CDR3 has 16 amino acids. Germline trimming cut 2 bases from V and 2 bases from J; bases unmatched to any gene: 9. Germline values: CDR1 DFQATT, CDR2 SNEGSKA (reference sequence). The CDR3 protein is CSARRDRVGINTEAFF. The CDR3 DNA reads as TGCAGTGCTAGAAGGGACAGGGTGGGCATTAACACTGAAGCTTTCTTT.

The chain combines TRBV3-1 with TRBJ2-7; 10 bases align to TRBD2. CDR3 length: 15 residues. Looked up from germline, CDR1 is LGHDT and CDR2 is YNNKEL (reference sequence). With V trimmed by 4 bases and J by 6 bases, 9 bases remained unmatched. The CDR3 DNA reads TGTGCCAGCAGCCCCCCTCTAGCGGGAGATCTCGAGCAGTACTTC. It encodes CASSPPLAGDLEQYF.

This clonotype has at least ten counts. This rearrangement joins TRBV7-9 to TRBJ2-5; 12 nucleotides match TRBD1. The germline CDR1 and CDR2 sequences are SEHNR and FQNEAQ (reference sequence). The V and J ends lost 4 bases and 5 bases, in that order; junction bases with no gene match: 5. The CDR3 has 15 residues. This chain's CDR3 is CASSSGTGGTETQYF. DNA of the CDR3: TGTGCCAGCAGCTCCGGGACAGGGGGCACGGAGACCCAGTACTTC.

This clonotype was detected ten times or more. The chain joins TRBV10-3 to TRBJ2-5; 9 bases are shared with TRBD1. In germline, CDR1 is ENHRY, CDR2 SYGVKD. J was trimmed by 1 base and V by 6 bases; bases with no gene match: 3. The CDR3 totals 14 residues. The CDR3 protein is CAIRGTGIQETQYF. CDR3 in DNA: TGTGCCATCAGAGGGACAGGGATCCAAGAGACCCAGTACTTC.

This clonotype was counted ten times or more. The rearrangement links TRBV27 to TRBJ1-4; D unclear. Between the trimmed V and J ends, which lost 8 bases and 8 bases, there was a span of 18 bases. Looked up from germline, CDR1 is MNHEY and CDR2 is SMNVEV (reference sequence). This CDR3 spans 14 amino acids. The CDR3 DNA reads as TGTGCCAGCTCGAGAGGGTATTTAAAGGAAAAACTGTTTTTT. Its translation: CASSRGYLKEKLFF.

This clonotype was counted ten times or more. The chain has TRBV9 and TRBJ1-5, with 8 nucleotides matching TRBD1. The length of the CDR3 is 20 residues. The germline V gene has CDR1 SGDLS and CDR2 YYNGEE. V trimming: 0 bases; J trimming: 0 bases; junction bases outside the gene matches: 14. CDR3 loop: CASSVAIEGQDLYSNQPQHF. The CDR3 DNA follows: TGTGCCAGCAGCGTAGCTATAGAGGGACAGGACCTCTATAGCAATCAGCCCCAGCATTTT.